In its sample, the clone carrying this TCR beta chain was seen many times. Its specificity is unknown. The record originates from a study of T-cell reconstitution after alpha-beta-depleted transplantation in children. Study results and caveats: The main origin of T-cell counts and diversity one year after transplant was newly produced T cells.

Unique molecular identifiers were used in preparing the TCRbeta library. TCRdb re-called the PCR reads with MiXCR, one entry per CDR3 protein. Of about 980,000 distinct CDR3 sequences listed, roughly 29% are singletons. The clonotype originates from a boy less than two years old who had a stem cell transplant for SCID, so the T cells may come from the graft donor. Sequenced here: PBMCs, mostly from graft donor cells, sampled 360 days after TCRalphabeta/CD19-depleted stem cell transplant.

Here the CDR3 reads CAISATDHYNEQFF. The CDR3 bases are TGTGCCATCAGTGCCACGGACCACTACAATGAGCAGTTCTTC. This rearrangement joins TRBV10-3 to TRBJ2-1; D not certain. The germline V gene has CDR1 ENHRY and CDR2 SYGVKD. This CDR3 spans 14 amino acids. Trimming pared 4 bases from V and 3 bases from J, leaving 10 bases between.